The 25 T cell receptor beta chains given below trace back to one sample, sequenced in a study of blood T cell repertoires in COVID-19. Profiled with immunoSEQ multiplex PCR; TCRdb holds only in-frame clones, not every one. Among 40,000 to 55,000 clones listed, about nine tenths were seen once. The sequenced sample consisted of peripheral blood. The receptors originated from a human donor in a cohort sampled during active COVID-19.

The chain recombines TRBV6-2 or TRBV6-3 with TRBJ1-5, with D possibly being TRBD1 (5 bases). Germline CDR1 reads MNHEY; CDR2 reads SVGEGT. The CDR3 covers 20 residues. With 4 bases removed from V and 1 base from J, the gap between germline ends came to 26 bases. CDR3 nucleotides: TGTGCCAGCAGTTCACTATCTGACAGAAGGGCGTATTGGAGCAATCAGCCCCAGCATTTT. This encodes CASSSLSDRRAYWSNQPQHF.

The chain recombines TRBV9 with TRBJ1-1; no definite D call. The CDR3 sequence is 14 residues long. CDR1 SGDLS and CDR2 YYNGEE come from the germline V gene. The V end lost 2 bases, the J end lost 3 bases, and 11 bases lay between the germline ends. CDR3 nucleotide sequence: TGTGCCAGCAGCGTCCACAGTTTGGACACTGAAGCTTTCTTT. Its protein is CASSVHSLDTEAFF.

The rearrangement joins TRBV6-5 to TRBJ2-1, with a possible D match to TRBD2 (6 bases). This CDR3 contains 15 residues. Trimming took off 1 base at V and 3 bases at J, with 10 bases between the two ends. The germline V gene encodes CDR1 MNHEY and CDR2 SVGAGI. The CDR3 bases are TGTGCCAGCAGTTACTATGGGGGGAGCTACAATGAGCAGTTCTTC. This gives the protein CASSYYGGSYNEQFF.

V and J are TRBV7-3 and TRBJ2-7; 9 nucleotides align to TRBD1. Germline values: CDR1 SGHTA, CDR2 FQGTGA. CDR3 length equals 16 residues. Trimming removed 4 bases from V and 3 bases from J; junction bases left unmatched: 10. DNA of the CDR3: TGTGCCAGCAGCTCCACGGGCGGACAGGGGCTCTACGAGCAGTACTTC. This encodes CASSSTGGQGLYEQYF.

The V and J genes are TRBV9 and TRBJ2-3; TRBD2 might be the D (5 bases). V was clipped by 0 bases and J by 4 bases, with 18 bases between them. The germline CDR1 and CDR2 sequences are SGDLS and YYNGEE. This CDR3 is 17 amino acids long. The CDR3 DNA reads as TGTGCCAGCAGCGTAGCGTATGCGCCTCGGGGTCCAGATACGCAGTATTTT. Its protein product is CASSVAYAPRGPDTQYF.

The rearrangement joins TRBV7-9 to TRBJ1-4; D is uncertain. The CDR3 has 14 amino acids. With 5 bases removed from V and 2 bases from J, the gap between germline ends came to 9 bases. Looked up from germline, CDR1 is SEHNR and CDR2 is FQNEAQ (reference sequence). Here the CDR3 DNA reads TGTGCCAGCAGCCACGGAGCGACTAATGAAAAACTGTTTTTT. This translates into CASSHGATNEKLFF.

The V and J genes are TRBV5-1 and TRBJ2-3; TRBD2 agrees at 8 bases. Germline trimming cut 4 bases from V and 3 bases from J; bases unmatched to any gene: 16. CDR3 length: 18 amino acids. The germline V gene encodes CDR1 SGHRS and CDR2 YFSETQ. This chain's CDR3 is CASSPGRLAGVVTDTQYF. Written as DNA, the CDR3 is TGCGCCAGCAGCCCAGGGCGCCTAGCGGGTGTAGTAACAGATACGCAGTATTTT.

The chain carries TRBV30 and TRBJ2-7, with D possibly matching TRBD2 (7 bases). CDR3 size: 14 residues. V lost 2 bases and J 2 bases, leaving 13 bases between the germline ends. Germline V lookup: CDR1 GTSNPN, CDR2 SVGIG (reference sequence). In DNA form, the CDR3 reads TGTGCCTGGAGTTCGTGGGGGGGCACCTACGAGCAGTACTTC. It codes for CAWSSWGGTYEQYF. Using reference TRBV30 and TRBJ2-7 for the parts outside the CDR3, the full variable domain is SQTIHQWPATLVQPVGSPLSLECTVEGTSNPNLYWYRQAAGRGLQLLFYSVGIGQISSEVPQNLSASRPQDRQFILSSKKLLLSDSGFYLCAWSSWGGTYEQYFGPGTRLTVT.

The V call is TRBV5-1, the J call TRBJ2-5, with TRBD1 as a possible D gene (5 bases). Germline CDR1 reads SGHRS; CDR2 reads YFSETQ. CDR3 length: 15 residues. V was trimmed by 2 bases and J by 2 bases, leaving 13 bases between them. The chain's CDR3 is CASSFPAGPQETQYF. The CDR3 nucleotides are TGCGCCAGCAGCTTTCCGGCAGGGCCGCAAGAGACCCAGTACTTC. The whole variable domain, remainder taken from reference TRBV5-1 and TRBJ2-5, is KAGVTQTPRYLIKTRGQQVTLSCSPISGHRSVSWYQQTPGQGLQFLFEYFSETQRNKGNFPGRFSGRQFSNSRSEMNVSTLELGDSALYLCASSFPAGPQETQYFGPGTRLLVL.

This chain uses TRBV5-1 with TRBJ2-7; tentative D call: TRBD2 (5 bases). The CDR3 length is 14 residues. CDR1 and CDR2 (germline): SGHRS, YFSETQ. The ends were cut back, 3 bases at V and 6 bases at J, with 16 bases in the middle. This chain's CDR3 is CASSSAEGMSEQYF. CDR3 bases: TGCGCCAGCAGCTCAGCGGAAGGGATGAGCGAGCAGTACTTC.

J is TRBJ2-3 and V is TRBV4-3, with 10 bases lining up with TRBD2. V lost 0 bases to trimming and J lost 1 base; unmatched junction nucleotides: 7. In germline, CDR1 is LGHNA, CDR2 YSLEER. This CDR3 comprises 18 residues. The CDR3 DNA follows: TGCGCCAGCAGCCAAGATCGAGCGGGGGGGCCCGGCACAGATACGCAGTATTTT. It is translated as CASSQDRAGGPGTDTQYF.

This clone was recorded only once. The chain employs TRBV7-6 and TRBJ2-6, with 11 positions matching TRBD1. Germline CDR1 SGHVS, CDR2 FNYEAQ. The V gene end was trimmed by 3 bases and the J gene end by 2 bases; junction bases not matched to a gene: 6. The CDR3 totals 18 residues. As DNA, the CDR3 is TGTGCCAGCAGCTTTCCGGGACAGGGGGGAACTGGGGCCAACGTCCTGACTTTC. It encodes CASSFPGQGGTGANVLTF.

The gene calls are TRBV27 and TRBJ1-1; 9 bases are a match to TRBD1. Looked up from germline, CDR1 is MNHEY and CDR2 is SMNVEV (reference sequence). Losses at the gene ends were 6 bases for V and 1 base for J; bases not matched to a gene: 9. This CDR3 spans 16 amino acids. For the CDR3, the DNA is TGTGCCAGCAGACCCGGACAGGGGCGTACGAACACTGAAGCTTTCTTT. Its protein product is CASRPGQGRTNTEAFF.

The V call is TRBV19, the J call TRBJ2-1; 7 bases map to TRBD1. Trimming at V came to 2 bases and at J to 1 base, leaving 2 bases not matched to a gene. The length of the CDR3 is 15 residues. The germline V gene encodes CDR1 LNHDA and CDR2 SQIVND (reference sequence). CDR3 bases: TGTGCCAGTAGTATAAGCAGGGGGTCCTACAATGAGCAGTTCTTC. Translating gives CASSISRGSYNEQFF.

The chain couples TRBV7-9 to TRBJ1-2; D is uncertain. This CDR3 comprises 11 residues. V dropped 8 bases and J dropped 9 bases, with 13 bases sitting between them. The germline gives CDR1 SEHNR, CDR2 FQNEAQ (reference sequence). The CDR3, as DNA: TGTGCCAGCGCCCCCGGAGATAGCTACACCTTC. It encodes CASAPGDSYTF.

The chain joins TRBV19 to TRBJ1-1; D is perhaps TRBD1 (6 bases). The CDR3 has 14 amino acids. CDR1 and CDR2 from the germline V gene are LNHDA and SQIVND (reference sequence). The V end was cut by 5 bases, the J end by 1 base, with 11 bases between. CDR3 sequence (DNA): TGTGCCAGTAGTGCCGCGACAGGGAACACTGAAGCTTTCTTT. This codes for CASSAATGNTEAFF.

The gene calls are TRBV30 and TRBJ1-5, with D maybe TRBD1 (5 bases). Trimming cost V 5 bases and J 6 bases, with 11 bases left between them. Germline values: CDR1 GTSNPN, CDR2 SVGIG (reference sequence). The CDR3 consists of 12 residues. The CDR3 coding sequence is TGTGCCTGGTCAGGGTCGAGTCAGCCCCAGCATTTT. Its protein product is CAWSGSSQPQHF.

The chain has TRBV7-2 and TRBJ2-3; D is perhaps TRBD2 (6 bases). The CDR3 covers 17 residues. Trimming stripped 5 bases from V and 1 base from J, with 19 bases between. Germline V lookup: CDR1 SGHTA, CDR2 FQGNSA. CDR3 protein: CASSAKAGWGGTDTQYF. CDR3 nucleotide sequence: TGTGCCAGCAGCGCGAAGGCGGGGTGGGGCGGCACAGATACGCAGTATTTT.

The chain links TRBV30 to TRBJ2-5; no reliable D call. This CDR3 has 13 amino acids. CDR1 GTSNPN and CDR2 SVGIG come from the germline V gene (reference sequence). V was clipped by 7 bases and J by 0 bases, with 12 bases between them. The CDR3 nucleotides are TGTGCCTTCCTTGACACATACCAAGAGACCCAGTACTTC. Amino acids: CAFLDTYQETQYF.

The chain has TRBV14 and TRBJ1-1; no firm D call. Germline V gene data show CDR1 as SGHDN and CDR2 as FVKESK. V dropped 2 bases and J dropped 1 base, with 5 bases sitting between them. This CDR3 contains 13 residues. The CDR3 spells CASSQQQNTEAFF. CDR3 in DNA: TGTGCCAGCAGCCAACAACAGAACACTGAAGCTTTCTTT.

The chain uses TRBV24-1 and TRBJ2-2, with D perhaps matching TRBD2 (5 bases). Germline V gene data show CDR1 as KGHDR and CDR2 as SFDVKD. The CDR3 length is 14 residues. V gave up 7 bases and J gave up 3 bases, with 11 bases separating them. The CDR3 DNA reads TGTGCCACCAGGCCCGGGGATGACACCGGGGAGCTGTTTTTT. It yields the protein CATRPGDDTGELFF.

The chain is built from TRBV4-3 and TRBJ1-2, with 12 bases identical to TRBD1. The germline V gene has CDR1 LGHNA and CDR2 YSLEER. V lost 1 base and J lost 6; bases outside the gene matches: 3. The CDR3 loop spans 15 amino acids. The CDR3 here is CASSQVGTGGDGYTF. CDR3 nucleotide sequence: TGCGCCAGCAGCCAAGTTGGGACAGGGGGCGATGGCTACACCTTC.

V is TRBV24-1 and J is TRBJ1-2; D is unresolved. From germline, CDR1 is KGHDR and CDR2 SFDVKD. The CDR3 runs to 13 residues. The germline V and J ends were trimmed by 2 bases and 0 bases, with 3 bases remaining between them. Here the CDR3 DNA reads TGTGCCACCAGTGATTCGGCTAACTATGGCTACACCTTC. The encoded protein is CATSDSANYGYTF.

CDR3 in DNA: TGTGCCAGCAGTTATACTAGCGTTGATGAGCAGTTCTTC. Its protein is CASSYTSVDEQFF. V usage is TRBV6-5 and J usage is TRBJ2-1; TRBD2 agrees at 7 bases. The CDR3 consists of 13 residues. Trimming at V came to 3 bases and at J to 8 bases, leaving 4 bases not matched to a gene. The germline V gene encodes CDR1 MNHEY and CDR2 SVGAGI.

This clone occurred a few times. V and J are TRBV30 and TRBJ2-7, with D unresolved. Trimming cost V 1 base and J 3 bases, with 7 bases left between them. The germline V gene encodes CDR1 GTSNPN and CDR2 SVGIG (reference sequence). There are 12 residues in the CDR3. CDR3 sequence: CAWSGALYEQYF. In DNA form, the CDR3 reads TGTGCCTGGAGTGGGGCCCTCTACGAGCAGTACTTC. Full variable domain (outside the CDR3, taken from reference TRBV30 and TRBJ2-7): SQTIHQWPATLVQPVGSPLSLECTVEGTSNPNLYWYRQAAGRGLQLLFYSVGIGQISSEVPQNLSASRPQDRQFILSSKKLLLSDSGFYLCAWSGALYEQYFGPGTRLTVT.